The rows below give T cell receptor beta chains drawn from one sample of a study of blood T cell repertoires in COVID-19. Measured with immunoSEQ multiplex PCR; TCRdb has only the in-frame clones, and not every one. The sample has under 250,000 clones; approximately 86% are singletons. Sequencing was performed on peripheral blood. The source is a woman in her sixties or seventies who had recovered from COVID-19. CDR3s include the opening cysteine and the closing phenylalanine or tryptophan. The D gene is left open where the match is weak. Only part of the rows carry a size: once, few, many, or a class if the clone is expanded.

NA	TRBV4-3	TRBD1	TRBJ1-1	TGCGCCAGCAGCTTTGGGACAGTGAACACTGAAGCTTTCTTT	CASSFGTVNTEAFF
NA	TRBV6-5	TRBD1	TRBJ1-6	TGTGCCAGCAGCCTTGGACAGGGGCTTCCACCCCTCCACTTT	CASSLGQGLPPLHF
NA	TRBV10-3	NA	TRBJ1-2	TGTGCCATCAGCAGGGCGGGGGGCTATGGCTACACCTTC	CAISRAGGYGYTF
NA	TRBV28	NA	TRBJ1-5	TGTGCCAGCCATATTAGAAATCAGCCCCAGCATTTT	CASHIRNQPQHF
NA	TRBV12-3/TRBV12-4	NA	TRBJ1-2	TGTGCCAGCAGTCTTCGACAGGTACTCCACTTC	CASSLRQVLHF
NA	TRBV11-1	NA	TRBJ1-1	TGTGCCAGCAGTCAACTTAGAGGCAGGGGTAACACTGAAGCTTTCTTT	CASSQLRGRGNTEAFF
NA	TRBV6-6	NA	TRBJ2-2	TGTGCCATCGCCTTGGGAGGGGGGGTCACCGGGGAGCTGTTTTTT	CAIALGGGVTGELFF
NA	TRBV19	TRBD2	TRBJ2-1	TGTGCCAGTAGTATCGTGACGGGGGGCTACAATGAGCAGTTCTTC	CASSIVTGGYNEQFF
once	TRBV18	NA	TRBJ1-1	TGTGCCAGCTCGCTACTTCAGAGCAGGGGACGGGGCACTGAAGCTTTCTTT	CASSLLQSRGRGTEAFF
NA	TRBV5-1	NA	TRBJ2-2	TGCGCCAGCAAGTCTCAGGGCCCCGGGGAGCTGTTTTTT	CASKSQGPGELFF
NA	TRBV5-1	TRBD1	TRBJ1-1	TGCGCCAGCGTCTTGGACAGGGACACTGAAGCTTTCTTT	CASVLDRDTEAFF
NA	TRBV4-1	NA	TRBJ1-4	TGCGCCAGCAGTTCCAGGGGAAATGAAAAACTGTTTTTT	CASSSRGNEKLFF
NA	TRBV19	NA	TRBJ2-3	TGTGCCAGTAGTATGCGGAGAGATACGCAGTATTTT	CASSMRRDTQYF
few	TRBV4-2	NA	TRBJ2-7	TGTGCCAGCTCCGACAGAGCCTACGAGCAGTACTTC	CASSDRAYEQYF
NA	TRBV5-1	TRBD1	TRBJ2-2	TGCGCCAGCAGCTTTCAGGGGGCAACAGAAACCGGGGAGCTGTTTTTT	CASSFQGATETGELFF
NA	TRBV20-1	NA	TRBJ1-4	TGCAGTGCTAGTCCCCTTAGGGGTGTGGGGGAAAAACTGTTTTTT	CSASPLRGVGEKLFF
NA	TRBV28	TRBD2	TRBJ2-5	TGTGCCAGCAGTCCCCTAGCGGGGGGGCTGAATCAAGAGACCCAGTACTTC	CASSPLAGGLNQETQYF
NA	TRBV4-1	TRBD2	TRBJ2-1	TGCGCCAGCAGCCCCACTAGCGGCCTCAATGAGCAGTTCTTC	CASSPTSGLNEQFF
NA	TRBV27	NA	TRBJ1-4	TGTGCCAGCAGTGAATTCGGAGGGGAAAAACTGTTTTTT	CASSEFGGEKLFF
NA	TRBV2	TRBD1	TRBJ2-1	TGTGCCAGCAGTGAAGCGACCTGGACAGGGGCGAATGAGCAGTTCTTC	CASSEATWTGANEQFF
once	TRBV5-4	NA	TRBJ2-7	TGTGCCAGCAGCCTCCCCGGGGAATTTTACGAGCAGTACTTC	CASSLPGEFYEQYF
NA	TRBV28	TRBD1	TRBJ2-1	TGTGCCAGCCTTCCCGGAACCCTTGGACAGGGGCGGGCCAATGAGCAGTTCTTC	CASLPGTLGQGRANEQFF
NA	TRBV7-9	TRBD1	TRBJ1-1	TGTGCCAGCAGCAGAATCCCGGGACAGAATGAAGCTTTCTTT	CASSRIPGQNEAFF
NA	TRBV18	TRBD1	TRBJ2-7	TGTGCCAGCAGGGGGTCAGGGACAGGGGCTCGCGAGCAGTACTTC	CASRGSGTGAREQYF
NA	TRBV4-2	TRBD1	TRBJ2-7	TGTGCCAGCAGCCTGGGGACAGTAGGCCTGACGGGCGAGCAGTACTTC	CASSLGTVGLTGEQYF
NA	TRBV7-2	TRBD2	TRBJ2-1	TGTGCCAGCAGCTTAGTGGCTAGCGGGGGCCTGGGGAATGAGCAGTTCTTC	CASSLVASGGLGNEQFF
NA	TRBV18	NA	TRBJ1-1	TGTGCCAGCTCACCAGCTCAGGGTGCGTGGAACACTGAAGCTTTCTTT	CASSPAQGAWNTEAFF
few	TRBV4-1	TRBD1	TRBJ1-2	TGCGCCAGCAGCCTAACCAGACAGGGGCTTAACTATGGCTACACCTTC	CASSLTRQGLNYGYTF
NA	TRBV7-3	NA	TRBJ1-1	TGTGCCAGCAGCTTATCAAAGGGACAAGAAGCTTTCTTT	CASSLSKGQEAFF
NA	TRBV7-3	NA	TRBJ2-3	TGTGCCAGCAGCTTAATCGGGGACTTCGGCACAGATACGCAGTATTTT	CASSLIGDFGTDTQYF
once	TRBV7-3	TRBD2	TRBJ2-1	TGTGCCAGCAGCTTAGCGGGGGGCCTTCGGAATGAGCAGTTCTTC	CASSLAGGLRNEQFF
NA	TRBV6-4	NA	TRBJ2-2	TGTGCCAGCAGCGCAGCGTTTGGGAACACCGGGGAGCTGTTTTTT	CASSAAFGNTGELFF
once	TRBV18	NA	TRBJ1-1	TGTGCCAGCATTGGGGCAGGCATTTTGGAAGCTTTCTTT	CASIGAGILEAFF
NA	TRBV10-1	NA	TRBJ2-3	TGCGCCAGCAGTGAGAGAGTAGATACGCAGTATTTT	CASSERVDTQYF
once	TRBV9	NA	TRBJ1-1	TGTGCCAGCAGCGTTGGCGAGGGCGAAGCTTTCTTT	CASSVGEGEAFF
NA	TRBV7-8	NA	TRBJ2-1	TGTGCCAGCAGCCACAACCACAATGAGCAGTTCTTC	CASSHNHNEQFF
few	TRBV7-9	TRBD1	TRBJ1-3	TGTGCCAGCAGCCTAGGGGGGACAGGATATTTCTCTGGAAACACCATATATTTT	CASSLGGTGYFSGNTIYF
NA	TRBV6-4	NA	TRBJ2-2	TGTGCCAGCAGCCCACAGGGAACCGGGGAGCTGTTTTTT	CASSPQGTGELFF
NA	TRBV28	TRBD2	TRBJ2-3	TGTGCCAGCAGTTTAATGGCTAGCGGGGGCCACGGAGGAGATACGCAGTATTTT	CASSLMASGGHGGDTQYF
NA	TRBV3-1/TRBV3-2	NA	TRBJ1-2	TGTGCCAGCAGCCTTTCGGGGGGTGGTGGCTACACCTTC	CASSLSGGGGYTF
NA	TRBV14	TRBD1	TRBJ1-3	TGTGCCAGCAGCCCGGACAGGGGGCTTGGGGCTGGAAACACCATATATTTT	CASSPDRGLGAGNTIYF
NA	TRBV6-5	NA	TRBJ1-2	TGTGCCAGCAGTACAGGGACCTATGGCTACACCTTC	CASSTGTYGYTF
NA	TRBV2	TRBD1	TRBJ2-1	TGTGCCAGTGCGGGACAGGGGGCTAATGAGCAGTTCTTC	CASAGQGANEQFF
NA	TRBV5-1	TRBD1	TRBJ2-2	TGCGCCAGCAAGGGACAGGGGATGGGCGCGAACACCGGGGAGCTGTTTTTT	CASKGQGMGANTGELFF
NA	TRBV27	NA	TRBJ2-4	TGTGCCAGCAGTTTAGGGGCTGCAAACATTCAGTACTTC	CASSLGAANIQYF
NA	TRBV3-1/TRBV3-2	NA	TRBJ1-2	TGTGCCAGCAGCCAAGGGCCACTAACCTATGGCTACACCTTC	CASSQGPLTYGYTF
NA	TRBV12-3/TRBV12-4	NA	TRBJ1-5	TGTGCCAGCAGTTCACAGGGTCCCCAGCATTTT	CASSSQGPQHF
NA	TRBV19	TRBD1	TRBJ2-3	TGTGCCAGTAGCCCGGGACAGGGGTGGAATACGCAGTATTTT	CASSPGQGWNTQYF
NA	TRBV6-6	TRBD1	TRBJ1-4	TGTGCCAGCAGTCGACAGGGGGTGGGGGAAAAACTGTTTTTT	CASSRQGVGEKLFF
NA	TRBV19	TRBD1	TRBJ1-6	TGTGCCAGTACCCCCGGACAGGGCGCCAATTCACCCCTCCACTTT	CASTPGQGANSPLHF